The clone carrying this T cell receptor (beta chain) was seen a handful of times. Antigen: not known. These data are taken from a study of T-cell reconstitution after alpha-beta-depleted transplantation in children. Overall study results and limits: Diversity and T-cell counts at one year after transplant derived mostly from new T cells. Surviving recipient cells, namely T cells and thymic progenitors, were the source of high day-60 TCRbeta diversity in some patients. In patients about two months after transplant, alpha-beta T cells reportedly arose from several hundred expanded graft clones.

V lost 3 bases, J lost 4 bases, and 10 bases stayed unmatched. The germline CDR1 and CDR2 sequences are LNHNV and YYDKDF (reference sequence). The CDR3 is 16 amino acids. Preparation of the TCRbeta library involved a method that used unique molecular identifiers. One entry per CDR3 protein results from TCRdb running MiXCR on the PCR reads. Altogether about 900,000 distinct CDR3 sequences are present, around 30% being singletons, with the ten largest covering 25% to 35%. Sequenced material: PBMCs, mostly from graft donor cells, taken 360 days after TCRalphabeta/CD19-depleted stem cell transplant. The chain joins TRBV15 to TRBJ2-5, with 8 bases aligning to TRBD2. The clonotype comes from a boy under two years old who had a stem cell transplant for SCID, so the T cells may come from the graft donor. Here the CDR3 DNA reads TGTGCCACCAGCAGTGGGCTAGCGGGCCTCGCAGAGACCCAGTACTTC. Its protein product is CATSSGLAGLAETQYF. Full variable domain (rest looked up from reference TRBV15 and TRBJ2-5): DAMVIQNPRYQVTQFGKPVTLSCSQTLNHNVMYWYQQKSSQAPKLLFHYYDKDFNNEADTPDNFQSRRPNTSFCFLDIRSPGLGDTAMYLCATSSGLAGLAETQYFGPGTRLLVL.